The source of this T cell receptor beta chain is a study of OX40 agonist ivuxolimab in advanced cancers. In the study overall: The costimulatory receptor OX40 (CD134) was targeted by ivuxolimab, a fully human IgG2 agonistic monoclonal antibody. Intravenous ivuxolimab was administered to patients every 2 weeks at six dose levels: 0.01, 0.1, 0.3, 1.5, 3 and 10 mg/kg. Among the approximately 50 dose-escalation patients, about 20 had hepatocellular carcinoma, some 15 melanoma, 9 renal cell carcinoma and 9 head and neck cancer. A male proportion of approximately 83% and a mean age of around 60 years, ranging from 23 to 79, were recorded for the dose-escalation cohort. Patients were allowed to have had prior anti-PD-1, anti-PD-L1 or anti-CTLA-4 therapy, and 30% to 40% of the dose-escalation patients had previously received checkpoint inhibitors. Three dose-escalation patients achieved partial responses, one with hepatocellular carcinoma and two with cutaneous melanoma. Peripheral TCRbeta sequencing aimed to test whether ivuxolimab altered TCR sequence diversity and caused clonal T-cell expansion. The monotherapy dose-escalation portion (N of about 50 patients) of the phase I ivuxolimab trial is reported in the paper. Broad study findings and their caveats: The antigen specificity of the clonally expanded peripheral T cells was not determined. At doses of 0.1 to 3.0 mg/kg, clonal expansion of both CD4+ and CD8+ T cells in blood was seen between baseline and week 6. On average, CD8+ T cells showed more expanded clones than CD4+ T cells after ivuxolimab. Low levels of normalized T-cell clonal expansion were also seen in some patients who did not respond. In the 0.1-3.0 mg/kg groups, partial responders were among the patients with the lowest normalized peripheral clonal expansion, particularly in CD8+ T cells.

To sequence the TCRbeta CDR3 region, genomic DNA was isolated from the sorted cells. The immunoSEQ Assay was used for sequencing of TCRbeta CDR3 regions. The clones in this table, taken by TCRdb from immuneACCESS, are in-frame only. Not every clone is retained; where verified, under half of the shortfall comes from an unresolved V gene, and the cause of the rest is unknown. The sample includes over 80,000 clones, with around 85% observed a single time. The top ten constitute 5.5% of the sample. The trial excluded patients who had a history of autoimmune disease or who were on systemic immunosuppression. Peripheral blood for TCR sequencing was drawn from every dose cohort at baseline, at cycle 4 day 1 and at cycle 7 day 1. The samples were taken from a phase I, first-in-human, multicenter, open-label dose-escalation trial of ivuxolimab. Adults with locally advanced or metastatic melanoma, renal cell, hepatocellular, or head and neck squamous cell carcinoma were enrolled in the trial. Before TCR sequencing, CD4+ and CD8+ T cells were separately sorted from peripheral blood.

Turning to this clone: Its cognate antigen has yet to be identified. Base qualities were left out, and no much larger clone turns up one base away.

CDR1 and CDR2 are drawn from the germline V gene: SGHVS, FNYEAQ. Cut back by 5 bases and 5 bases, the V and J ends lie 10 bases apart. The CDR3 covers 13 residues, taking in both the cysteine and the phenylalanine. Solely the CDR3 DNA is kept, with 39 bases framed from the first base. The TCR comes from an adult with an advanced solid tumor such as melanoma, head and neck, liver or kidney cancer. The chain is encoded by TRBV7-6 joined to TRBJ1-5; the D gene lacks a confident call. The sample in question was CD4+ or CD8+ T cells sorted from blood, obtained in a trial of the OX40 agonist ivuxolimab. CDR3 protein: CASSPGEYQPQHF. At the DNA level, the sequence is TGTGCCAGCAGCCCCGGGGAGTATCAGCCCCAGCATTTT.